These 10 T cell receptor beta chains originate from one sample sequenced in a study of shared clonotypes between healthy human individuals. Assay used: immunoSEQ multiplex PCR; TCRdb lists only in-frame clones, some missing. Of over 950,000 clones listed, 60% to 85% are singletons. The specimen was memory CD4+ T cells from PBMCs. The sample's subset: CD45RA-negative fraction. These TCRs come from a man between 18 and 35 years old in good health. Some clones in this sample may be carry-over from other donors' samples.

The chain has TRBV4-3 and TRBJ2-7, with TRBD2 identical over 7 bases. CDR1 and CDR2 from the germline V gene are LGHNA and YSLEER. The CDR3 totals 16 residues. Germline trimming cut 4 bases from V and 3 bases from J; bases unmatched to any gene: 12. The CDR3 spells CASSLTRVAGVYEQYF. CDR3 coding DNA: TGCGCCAGCAGCCTCACACGAGTAGCGGGCGTCTACGAGCAGTACTTC.

The CDR3 reads CASRGGHSSYEQYF. CDR3 nucleotide sequence: TGCGCCAGCAGAGGGGGACATTCTTCCTACGAGCAGTACTTC. This sequence joins TRBV5-1 and TRBJ2-7; a weak D match, TRBD1 (6 bases). The CDR3 sequence is 14 residues long. The germline V and J ends were trimmed by 5 bases and 1 base, with 13 bases remaining between them. The germline V gene has CDR1 SGHRS and CDR2 YFSETQ.

The chain has TRBV2 and TRBJ2-7; the D call may be TRBD1 or TRBD2 (5 bases each). Deletions cut 10 bases from V and 3 bases from J, with 16 bases between. Germline V gene data show CDR1 as SNHLY and CDR2 as FYNNEI. There are 13 residues in the CDR3. The CDR3 region is CATGNRDLYEQYF. The CDR3 DNA reads TGTGCCACCGGGAATCGGGACCTCTACGAGCAGTACTTC.

This chain uses TRBV6-5 with TRBJ1-1; possibly TRBD1 for D (5 bases). This CDR3 has 14 residues. V lost 5 bases and J 5 bases, leaving 15 bases between the germline ends. Germline V gives CDR1 MNHEY, CDR2 SVGAGI. Written as DNA, the CDR3 is TGTGCCAGCAGTGGCAGGGTGGGAAAAACTGAAGCTTTCTTT. Translated, it gives CASSGRVGKTEAFF.

This clone was recorded only once. The chain links TRBV7-6 to TRBJ2-7, with 8 positions matching TRBD2. This CDR3 is 16 amino acids long. V was pared by 1 base and J by 0 bases, with 5 bases of the junction left unmatched. Germline V gives CDR1 SGHVS, CDR2 FNYEAQ. CDR3 bases: TGTGCCAGCAGCTTAGGAGCGGGAGCTTTCTCCTACGAGCAGTACTTC. It is translated as CASSLGAGAFSYEQYF.

V and J are TRBV7-9 and TRBJ2-4; 7 bases agree with TRBD2. Germline V gene data show CDR1 as SEHNR and CDR2 as FQNEAQ (reference sequence). V lost 1 base to trimming and J lost 3 bases; unmatched junction nucleotides: 0. This CDR3 is 14 amino acids long. The CDR3 DNA is TGTGCCAGCAGCTTAGGGGAGGGCAAAAACATTCAGTACTTC. Amino acids: CASSLGEGKNIQYF.

There are a few counts of this clone. V is TRBV4-1 and J is TRBJ2-7, with D unresolved. The CDR3 runs to 14 residues. V was clipped by 4 bases and J by 2 bases, with 12 bases between them. The germline V gene encodes CDR1 MGHRA and CDR2 YSYEKL. The CDR3 DNA follows: TGCGCCAGCAGCCGGGGTTCCGGCCCCTACGAGCAGTACTTC. Protein product: CASSRGSGPYEQYF.

The rearrangement uses TRBV5-1 and TRBJ2-3; 9 nucleotides agree with TRBD2. The V segment lost 4 bases and the J segment 3 bases; nucleotides outside the gene matches: 9. Germline lookup yields CDR1 SGHRS and CDR2 YFSETQ. The CDR3 spans 16 residues. The CDR3 loop is CASSQGSGGGTDTQYF. CDR3 bases: TGCGCCAGCAGCCAAGGTAGCGGGGGAGGAACAGATACGCAGTATTTT.

V usage is TRBV9 and J usage is TRBJ1-4; D might be TRBD1 (5 bases). V was cut by 2 bases and J by 7 bases, with 12 bases left in between. Germline V CDR1 and CDR2: SGDLS, YYNGEE. The CDR3 is made up of 14 amino acids. CDR3 sequence: CASSVGTTGEKLFF. In DNA form, the CDR3 reads TGTGCCAGCAGCGTCGGGACGACGGGTGAAAAACTGTTTTTT.

CDR3 coding DNA: TGCGCCAGCAGCTTAAGGGACGGTGGGGGATCACCCCTCCACTTT. Protein: CASSLRDGGGSPLHF. This sequence joins TRBV5-1 and TRBJ1-6, with D possibly matching TRBD1 (5 bases). CDR1 is SGHRS and CDR2 is YFSETQ in the germline V gene. Deletions cut 2 bases from V and 10 bases from J, with 16 bases between. This CDR3 comprises 15 residues.